The present T cell receptor (beta chain) was sequenced within a study of graft-versus-host responses after intestinal transplantation. The wider study: Recipients had transplants, and these were multivisceral, liver-intestinal, or isolated intestinal. The study's findings and limits: Early declines in HvG clones that occurred post-transplant were associated with peak circulating GvH clone levels.

Concerning this clone itself: Its target is unknown.

TCRdb's table, derived via immunoSEQ multiplex PCR, lists solely in-frame clones and lacks some. The sample has 110,000 to 150,000 clones; about nine tenths are singletons. This CDR3 contains 14 residues. V lost 10 bases to trimming and J lost 4 bases, with 14 bases between them. Germline V CDR1 and CDR2: MDHEN, SYDVKM. The sequence came from a human donor who received an intestinal transplant. The sample consisted of unstimulated CD4+ T cells sorted from spleen or lymph node cells, taken before intestinal transplant. The rearrangement links TRBV28 to TRBJ1-6, with a weak D call TRBD1 (6 bases). The CDR3 sequence: CATRGRGYNSPLHF. The CDR3 nucleotides read TGTGCCACCAGGGGAAGGGGGTATAATTCACCCCTCCACTTT.